Following are 32 T cell receptor beta chains from one sample sequenced in a study of control samples from healthy donors and cancer patients. Assay: immunoSEQ multiplex PCR; the TCRdb copy retains only in-frame clones and omits some. This sample carries around 120,000 clones, approximately 90% of them seen once, and the ten largest clones take less than 4%. Sequences were obtained from blood. The receptors derive from a man aged 40-50 years in good health.

The count of this clone is one. CDR3 region: CASQRGYGYTF. CDR3 in DNA: TGTGCCAGTCAACGGGGCTATGGCTACACCTTC. The V call is TRBV7-9, the J call TRBJ1-2, with D unclear. From germline, CDR1 is SEHNR and CDR2 FQNEAQ (reference sequence). The CDR3 spans 11 residues. Trimming took 9 bases from V and 4 from J, leaving 9 bases between them.

This chain links TRBV7-9 with TRBJ1-1; D not resolved. This CDR3 has 14 amino acids. Per the germline V gene, CDR1 is SEHNR and CDR2 is FQNEAQ (reference sequence). Trimming removed 7 bases at V and 1 base at J, with 13 bases between. The CDR3 region has the DNA TGTGCCAGCATGGTTTTGCTCAAGAACACTGAAGCTTTCTTT. This gives the protein CASMVLLKNTEAFF. The variable domain in full, with the rest retrieved from reference TRBV7-9 and TRBJ1-1, is DTGVSQNPRHKITKRGQNVTFRCDPISEHNRLYWYRQTLGQGPEFLTYFQNEAQLEKSRLLSDRFSAERPKGSFSTLEIQRTEQGDSAMYLCASMVLLKNTEAFFGQGTRLTVV.

The rearrangement joins TRBV9 to TRBJ2-4; 10 bases agree with TRBD2. Per germline, CDR1 SGDLS and CDR2 YYNGEE. This CDR3 comprises 16 residues. V lost 3 bases, J lost 3 bases, and 6 bases stayed unmatched. The CDR3 DNA follows: TGTGCCAGCAGCGCAGAGCGACTAGCGGGCAAAAACATTCAGTACTTC. It specifies CASSAERLAGKNIQYF.

This chain uses TRBV9 with TRBJ2-2, with 7 bases matching TRBD1. The CDR3 totals 15 residues. The germline CDR1 and CDR2 sequences are SGDLS and YYNGEE. J was trimmed by 3 bases and V by 4 bases; bases with no gene match: 6. CDR3 in amino acids: CASSKPGTDTGELFF. The CDR3 nucleotides are TGTGCCAGCAGCAAACCCGGGACAGACACCGGGGAGCTGTTTTTT. The whole variable domain, filled in from reference TRBV9 and TRBJ2-2, reads DSGVTQTPKHLITATGQRVTLRCSPRSGDLSVYWYQQSLDQGLQFLIQYYNGEERAKGNILERFSAQQFPDLHSELNLSSLELGDSALYFCASSKPGTDTGELFFGEGSRLTVL.

The rearrangement links TRBV4-1 to TRBJ2-3; D is unclear. This CDR3 has 15 residues. Germline loops: CDR1 MGHRA, CDR2 YSYEKL. Trimming removed 1 base at V and 0 bases at J, with 8 bases between. CDR3 DNA sequence: TGCGCCAGCAGCCAAGGATTCCCCAGCACAGATACGCAGTATTTT. Translation gives CASSQGFPSTDTQYF.

The V and J genes are TRBV5-1 and TRBJ1-3; TRBD1 might be the D (5 bases). Trimming stripped 4 bases from V and 6 bases from J, with 23 bases between. The CDR3 contains 17 residues. Germline lookup yields CDR1 SGHRS and CDR2 YFSETQ. CDR3 in DNA: TGCGCCAGCAGCCCGGGCCTGCCGGACACTCGGAAAAACACCATATATTTT. Protein sequence: CASSPGLPDTRKNTIYF.

This clone was detected only once. V is TRBV6-5 and J is TRBJ1-1; D is undetermined. The V gene's germline CDR1 is MNHEY and CDR2 SVGAGI. Trimming stripped 8 bases from V and 1 base from J, with 8 bases between. This CDR3 comprises 12 residues. The CDR3 loop is CASGPQNTEAFF. The CDR3 DNA sequence: TGTGCCAGCGGCCCACAGAACACTGAAGCTTTCTTT.

The chain uses TRBV15 and TRBJ2-7; TRBD1 matches 9 bases. The CDR3 has 15 residues. V was clipped by 0 bases and J by 2 bases; unmatched bases: 2. The germline V gene has CDR1 LNHNV and CDR2 YYDKDF (reference sequence). The CDR3 reads CATSREGTGPYEQYF. CDR3 sequence (DNA): TGTGCCACCAGCAGAGAAGGGACAGGGCCCTACGAGCAGTACTTC. The variable domain in full, completed from reference TRBV15 and TRBJ2-7, reads DAMVIQNPRYQVTQFGKPVTLSCSQTLNHNVMYWYQQKSSQAPKLLFHYYDKDFNNEADTPDNFQSRRPNTSFCFLDIRSPGLGDTAMYLCATSREGTGPYEQYFGPGTRLTVT.

The chain combines TRBV4-3 with TRBJ1-6; possible D gene TRBD1, 5 bases. The V gene's germline CDR1 is LGHNA and CDR2 YSLEER. The CDR3 extends over 15 amino acids. V lost 5 bases to trimming and J lost 0 bases, with 8 bases between them. This CDR3 is CASSRQSSYNSPLHF. The CDR3 bases are TGCGCCAGCAGCAGACAGAGCTCCTATAATTCACCCCTCCACTTT.

J is TRBJ2-3 and V is TRBV2, with D perhaps matching TRBD1 (6 bases). V was pared by 6 bases and J by 2 bases, with 12 bases between. The CDR3 runs 14 residues. Germline lookup yields CDR1 SNHLY and CDR2 FYNNEI. The CDR3 DNA follows: TGTGCCAGCAGGGGGGACACCCACACAGATACGCAGTATTTT. This codes for CASRGDTHTDTQYF.

The chain links TRBV5-1 to TRBJ2-6, with TRBD1 matching 8 bases. Germline assignment: CDR1 SGHRS and CDR2 YFSETQ. The trim removed 4 bases at V and 3 bases at J, leaving 6 bases unmatched. This CDR3 is built from 16 residues. As DNA, the CDR3 is TGCGCCAGCAGCATCGGACAGGGCGGTGGGGCCAACGTCCTGACTTTC. This translates into CASSIGQGGGANVLTF.

The rearrangement joins TRBV14 to TRBJ1-2, with D possibly TRBD1 on 6 matching bases. Germline V CDR1 and CDR2: SGHDN, FVKESK. Trimming left V 0 bases short and J 4 bases short, with 12 bases between. The CDR3 extends over 15 amino acids. The CDR3 sequence: CASSQDQYRVYGYTF. The CDR3 region has the DNA TGTGCCAGCAGCCAAGATCAGTACAGGGTCTATGGCTACACCTTC. The full variable domain, with the rest looked up from reference TRBV14 and TRBJ1-2, is EAGVTQFPSHSVIEKGQTVTLRCDPISGHDNLYWYRRVMGKEIKFLLHFVKESKQDESGMPNNRFLAERTGGTYSTLKVQPAELEDSGVYFCASSQDQYRVYGYTFGSGTRLTVV.

The chain couples TRBV9 to TRBJ2-7; D is perhaps TRBD1 or TRBD2 (5 bases each). Germline values: CDR1 SGDLS, CDR2 YYNGEE. Trimming removed 0 bases from V and 6 bases from J, with 16 bases in between. This CDR3 contains 15 residues. CDR3 region: CASSVGGTDLSEQYF. Written as DNA, the CDR3 is TGTGCCAGCAGCGTAGGTGGGACGGATCTATCCGAGCAGTACTTC.

This clone has just a few counts. J is TRBJ1-1 and V is TRBV15; D ambiguous. The CDR3 runs to 15 residues. V gave up 1 base and J gave up 1 base, with 10 bases separating them. Germline V gene sequence: CDR1 LNHNV, CDR2 YYDKDF (reference sequence). This CDR3 reads CATSRVARANTEAFF. The CDR3 nucleotides read TGTGCCACCAGCAGAGTGGCGCGAGCGAACACTGAAGCTTTCTTT.

V gene TRBV19 combines with J gene TRBJ2-2; 7 positions agree with TRBD2. Trimming at V came to 8 bases and at J to 3 bases, leaving 6 bases not matched to a gene. Germline loops: CDR1 LNHDA, CDR2 SQIVND (reference sequence). CDR3 size: 14 residues. CDR3: CASLPGRDTGELFF. In nucleotides, the CDR3 is TGTGCCAGTCTGCCAGGGAGGGACACCGGGGAGCTGTTTTTT.

V and J are TRBV2 and TRBJ2-1; 8 nucleotides line up with TRBD2. The junction had 4 bases not matched to a gene; V was cut back by 6 bases and J by 0 bases. Looked up from germline, CDR1 is SNHLY and CDR2 is FYNNEI. The CDR3 runs 15 residues. CDR3 nucleotide sequence: TGTGCCAGCAGCATAGCGGGGAGCTCCTACAATGAGCAGTTCTTC. Its translation: CASSIAGSSYNEQFF. Together with reference TRBV2 and TRBJ2-1, the CDR3 gives the full variable domain: EPEVTQTPSHQVTQMGQEVILRCVPISNHLYFYWYRQILGQKVEFLVSFYNNEISEKSEIFDDQFSVERPDGSNFTLKIRSTKLEDSAMYFCASSIAGSSYNEQFFGPGTRLTVL.

V is TRBV4-1 and J is TRBJ1-6; weak D call: TRBD1 (6 bases). The germline V and J ends were trimmed by 2 bases and 5 bases, with 10 bases remaining between them. Looked up from germline, CDR1 is MGHRA and CDR2 is YSYEKL. The CDR3 extends over 15 amino acids. For the CDR3, the DNA is TGCGCCAGCAGCCAACGGGACATGGATAATTCACCCCTCCACTTT. Translation gives CASSQRDMDNSPLHF.

This chain joins TRBV28 and TRBJ2-2; D possibly corresponds to TRBD1 (6 bases). CDR3 length equals 16 residues. From germline, CDR1 is MDHEN and CDR2 SYDVKM. Trimming took 1 base from V and 2 from J, leaving 11 bases between them. CDR3 in DNA: TGTGCCAGCAGTTTATTGGGCAGGGGTAACACCGGGGAGCTGTTTTTT. It is translated as CASSLLGRGNTGELFF.

This clone is a singleton in its sample. DNA of the CDR3: TGCGCCAGCAGCCCCGGGGCAGGGAATTCACCCCTCCACTTT. This sequence encodes CASSPGAGNSPLHF. This chain joins TRBV5-1 and TRBJ1-6; D possibly corresponds to TRBD1 (5 bases). V was pared by 4 bases and J by 7 bases, with 12 bases between. This CDR3 has 14 residues. The germline V gene encodes CDR1 SGHRS and CDR2 YFSETQ. Using reference TRBV5-1 and TRBJ1-6 for the parts outside the CDR3, the full variable domain is KAGVTQTPRYLIKTRGQQVTLSCSPISGHRSVSWYQQTPGQGLQFLFEYFSETQRNKGNFPGRFSGRQFSNSRSEMNVSTLELGDSALYLCASSPGAGNSPLHFGNGTRLTVT.

The V and J genes are TRBV30 and TRBJ2-1; tentatively, D is TRBD2 (6 bases). This CDR3 contains 14 residues. The germline V and J ends were trimmed by 5 bases and 2 bases, with 13 bases remaining between them. Germline V gene sequence: CDR1 GTSNPN, CDR2 SVGIG (reference sequence). CDR3 protein: CAWARRGTYNEQFF. Written as DNA, the CDR3 is TGTGCCTGGGCGAGGCGGGGCACCTACAATGAGCAGTTCTTC. The full variable domain, rest sourced from reference TRBV30 and TRBJ2-1, is SQTIHQWPATLVQPVGSPLSLECTVEGTSNPNLYWYRQAAGRGLQLLFYSVGIGQISSEVPQNLSASRPQDRQFILSSKKLLLSDSGFYLCAWARRGTYNEQFFGPGTRLTVL.

V is TRBV6-1 and J is TRBJ2-5; D may be TRBD2 (6 bases). CDR3 size: 16 residues. CDR1 MNHNS and CDR2 SASEGT come from the germline V gene. Trimming stripped 3 bases from V and 2 bases from J, with 16 bases between. The CDR3 DNA reads TGTGCCAGCAGTGACCCCGGGGGAGCGACTCAAGAGACCCAGTACTTC. This codes for CASSDPGGATQETQYF.

This clone was detected only a few times. This chain joins TRBV7-6 and TRBJ1-1; D gene unclear. CDR1 and CDR2 (germline): SGHVS, FNYEAQ. The CDR3 spans 13 residues. The germline V and J ends were trimmed by 5 bases and 1 base, with 8 bases remaining between them. The CDR3 nucleotides are TGTGCCAGCAGCAGAACAGAGAACACTGAAGCTTTCTTT. Encoded protein: CASSRTENTEAFF.

The chain has TRBV6-5 and TRBJ1-2, with D possibly TRBD1 on 6 matching bases. In germline, CDR1 is MNHEY, CDR2 SVGAGI. With 2 bases removed from V and 5 bases from J, the gap between germline ends came to 9 bases. The CDR3 has 13 residues. CDR3 protein: CASSYRQGYGYTF. The CDR3 DNA is TGTGCCAGCAGTTACAGGCAGGGGTATGGCTACACCTTC.

The chain links TRBV2 to TRBJ1-2, with 7 positions matching TRBD1. Germline V gene lookup returns CDR1 SNHLY and CDR2 FYNNEI. The CDR3 spans 17 residues. J gave up 0 bases and V 3 bases, and 10 bases lay outside the gene matches. This CDR3 is CASSEVKDRPTNYGYTF. The DNA for the CDR3 is TGTGCCAGCAGTGAGGTAAAGGACAGGCCTACTAACTATGGCTACACCTTC.

This chain uses TRBV29-1 with TRBJ1-2; D not certain. Trimming took off 3 bases at V and 2 bases at J, with 10 bases between the two ends. The CDR3 has 13 amino acids. Germline V CDR1 and CDR2: SQVTM, ANQGSEA. The CDR3 here is CSVEGSMNYGYTF. CDR3 in DNA: TGCAGCGTTGAGGGATCAATGAACTATGGCTACACCTTC.

The CDR3 nucleotides are TGTGCCAGCAGCTTACAGGGGGTGAACACTGAAGCTTTCTTT. It codes for CASSLQGVNTEAFF. This rearrangement joins TRBV7-9 to TRBJ1-1; TRBD1 aligns across 7 bases. Looked up from germline, CDR1 is SEHNR and CDR2 is FQNEAQ (reference sequence). The CDR3 is 14 residues long. V dropped 2 bases and J dropped 0; count of bases not matched to a gene: 0.

The rearrangement joins TRBV21-1 to TRBJ1-2. TRBV21-1 is deemed a pseudogene. This CDR3 spans 15 amino acids. Here the CDR3 DNA reads TGTGCCAGCAGCAAGGGGGGAGGTGAGAACTATGGCTACACCTTC. Its translation is CASSKGGGENYGYTF.

Only one count was recorded for this clone. This sequence joins TRBV5-6 and TRBJ2-7; 7 bases fit TRBD1. CDR1 and CDR2 from the germline V gene are SGHDT and YYEEEE. The CDR3 has 14 amino acids. After removal of 1 base from V and 2 bases from J, the junction contained 3 bases not matched to a gene. This CDR3 is CASSLLQGTYEQYF. In DNA, the CDR3 is TGTGCCAGCAGCTTGCTACAGGGGACCTACGAGCAGTACTTC.

J is TRBJ1-2 and V is TRBV27; 10 bases fit TRBD1. Germline V CDR1 and CDR2: MNHEY, SMNVEV (reference sequence). V gave up 5 bases and J gave up 7 bases; unmatched junction bases: 16. The CDR3 covers 17 residues. In nucleotides, the CDR3 is TGTGCCAGCAGTCCTACCCGCCCCGGGACAGGGGCCCTTGGCTACACCTTC. It specifies CASSPTRPGTGALGYTF.

The rearrangement joins TRBV25-1 to TRBJ2-1; the match to TRBD1 covers 9 bases. Trimming took 2 bases from V and 9 from J; bases not matched to a gene: 8. Germline V gene lookup returns CDR1 MGHDK and CDR2 SYGVNS. This CDR3 is 15 amino acids long. The CDR3 reads CASSEGQGRFAEQFF. DNA of the CDR3: TGTGCCAGCAGTGAAGGACAGGGGAGGTTTGCTGAGCAGTTCTTC.

This clone was seen more than once but under ten times. This chain connects TRBV10-1 to TRBJ2-1, with TRBD1 as a possible D gene (7 bases). Germline assignment: CDR1 WNHNN and CDR2 SYGVQD (reference sequence). V lost 5 bases and J 8 bases, leaving 13 bases between the germline ends. The CDR3 runs 13 residues. Here the CDR3 reads CASSRAGGYEQFF. The DNA for the CDR3 is TGCGCCAGCAGTAGGGCAGGGGGGTATGAGCAGTTCTTC.

The gene calls are TRBV6-5 and TRBJ2-7; 12 nucleotides align to TRBD1. Germline lookup yields CDR1 MNHEY and CDR2 SVGAGI. CDR3 length: 14 residues. V was clipped by 8 bases and J by 3 bases; unmatched bases: 5. DNA of the CDR3: TGTGCCAGCTGGGACAGGGGGCGAATCTACGAGCAGTACTTC. Translation: CASWDRGRIYEQYF.